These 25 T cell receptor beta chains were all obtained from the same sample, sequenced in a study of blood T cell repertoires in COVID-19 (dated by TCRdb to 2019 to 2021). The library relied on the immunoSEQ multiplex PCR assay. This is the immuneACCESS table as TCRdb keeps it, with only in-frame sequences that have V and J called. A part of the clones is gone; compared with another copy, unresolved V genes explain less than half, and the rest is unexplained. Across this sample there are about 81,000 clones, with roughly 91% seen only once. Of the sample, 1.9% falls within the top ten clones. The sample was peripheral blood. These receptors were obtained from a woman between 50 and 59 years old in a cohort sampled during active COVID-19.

This chain's CDR3 is CASSSEGAETQYF. The CDR3 coding sequence is TGTGCCAGCAGCTCCGAGGGGGCGGAGACCCAGTACTTC. The chain links TRBV5-5 to TRBJ2-5; 7 nucleotides match TRBD1. Per the germline V gene, CDR1 is SGHKS and CDR2 is YYEKEE (reference sequence). The CDR3 totals 13 residues. J was trimmed by 5 bases and V by 3 bases; bases with no gene match: 4.

CDR3 protein: CASSVEGLPSGNTIYF. Written as DNA, the CDR3 is TGTGCCAGCAGCGTAGAGGGACTGCCCTCTGGAAACACCATATATTTT. V is TRBV9 and J is TRBJ1-3, with a tentative D call TRBD1 (5 bases). The CDR3 loop spans 16 amino acids. The V end was cut by 0 bases, the J end by 0 bases, with 10 bases between. CDR1 and CDR2 (germline): SGDLS, YYNGEE.

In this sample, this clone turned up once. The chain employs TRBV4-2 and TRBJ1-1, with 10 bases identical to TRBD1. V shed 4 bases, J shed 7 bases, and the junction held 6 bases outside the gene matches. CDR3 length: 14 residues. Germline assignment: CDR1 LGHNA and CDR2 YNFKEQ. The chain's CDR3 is CASSPPGQGHEAFF. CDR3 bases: TGTGCCAGCAGCCCACCGGGACAGGGGCATGAAGCTTTCTTT.

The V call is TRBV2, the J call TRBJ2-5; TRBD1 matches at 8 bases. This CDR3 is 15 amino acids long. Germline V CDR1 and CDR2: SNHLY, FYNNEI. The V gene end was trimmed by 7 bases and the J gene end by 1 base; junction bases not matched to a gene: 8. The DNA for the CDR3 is TGTGCCAGCAAGATTCCCAGGGGGCCCCAAGAGACCCAGTACTTC. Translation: CASKIPRGPQETQYF.

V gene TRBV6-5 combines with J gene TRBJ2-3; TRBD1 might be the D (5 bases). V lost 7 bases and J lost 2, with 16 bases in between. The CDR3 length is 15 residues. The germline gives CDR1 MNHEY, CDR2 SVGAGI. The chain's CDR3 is CASTRTTENTDTQYF. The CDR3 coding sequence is TGTGCCAGCACCCGAACGACAGAGAACACAGATACGCAGTATTTT.

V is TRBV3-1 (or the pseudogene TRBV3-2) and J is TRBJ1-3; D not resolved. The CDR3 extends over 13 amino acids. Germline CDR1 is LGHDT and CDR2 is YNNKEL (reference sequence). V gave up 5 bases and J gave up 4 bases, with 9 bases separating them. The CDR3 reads CASSDSWGNTIYF. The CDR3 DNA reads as TGTGCCAGCAGCGACTCGTGGGGAAACACCATATATTTT.

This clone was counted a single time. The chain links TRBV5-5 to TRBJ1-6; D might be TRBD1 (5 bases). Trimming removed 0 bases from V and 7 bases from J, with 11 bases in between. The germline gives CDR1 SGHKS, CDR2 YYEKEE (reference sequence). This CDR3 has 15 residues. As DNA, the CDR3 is TGTGCCAGCAGCTTGGCGGGGGTCAAAAATTCACCCCTCCACTTT. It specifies CASSLAGVKNSPLHF.

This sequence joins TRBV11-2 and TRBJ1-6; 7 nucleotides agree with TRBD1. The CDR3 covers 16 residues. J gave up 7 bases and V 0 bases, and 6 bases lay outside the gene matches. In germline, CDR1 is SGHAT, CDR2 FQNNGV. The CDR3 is CASSLELGQWNSPLHF. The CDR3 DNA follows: TGTGCCAGCAGCTTAGAGTTGGGACAGTGGAATTCACCCCTCCACTTT.

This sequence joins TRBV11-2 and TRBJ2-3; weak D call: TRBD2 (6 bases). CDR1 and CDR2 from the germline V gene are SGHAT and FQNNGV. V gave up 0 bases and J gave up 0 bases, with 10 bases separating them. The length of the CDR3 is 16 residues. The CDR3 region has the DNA TGTGCCAGCAGCTTAGATGAGGGAGGAAGCACAGATACGCAGTATTTT. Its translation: CASSLDEGGSTDTQYF.

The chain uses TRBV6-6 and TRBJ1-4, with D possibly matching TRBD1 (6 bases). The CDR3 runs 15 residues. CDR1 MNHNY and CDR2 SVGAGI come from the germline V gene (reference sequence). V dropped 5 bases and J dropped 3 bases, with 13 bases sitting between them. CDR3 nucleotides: TGTGCCAGCAGTCGACTTGGACAGCCTAATGAAAAACTGTTTTTT. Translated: CASSRLGQPNEKLFF.

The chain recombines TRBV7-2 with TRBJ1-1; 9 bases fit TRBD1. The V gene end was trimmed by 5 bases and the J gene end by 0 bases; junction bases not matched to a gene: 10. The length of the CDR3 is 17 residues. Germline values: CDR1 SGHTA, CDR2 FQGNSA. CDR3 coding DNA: TGTGCCAGCAGCCGGCAAGGACAGGGGTCCATGAACACTGAAGCTTTCTTT. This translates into CASSRQGQGSMNTEAFF.

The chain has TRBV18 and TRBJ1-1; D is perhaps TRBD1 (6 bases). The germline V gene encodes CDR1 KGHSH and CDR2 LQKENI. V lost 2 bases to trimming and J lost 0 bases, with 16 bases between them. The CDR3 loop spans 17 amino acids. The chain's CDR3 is CASSPWEQGNMNTEAFF. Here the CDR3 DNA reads TGTGCCAGCTCACCATGGGAGCAGGGGAACATGAACACTGAAGCTTTCTTT.

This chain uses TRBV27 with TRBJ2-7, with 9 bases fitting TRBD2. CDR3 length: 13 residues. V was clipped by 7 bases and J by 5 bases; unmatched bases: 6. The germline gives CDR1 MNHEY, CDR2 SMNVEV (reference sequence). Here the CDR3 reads CASTPTSGHEQYF. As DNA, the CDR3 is TGTGCCAGCACCCCGACTAGCGGCCACGAGCAGTACTTC.

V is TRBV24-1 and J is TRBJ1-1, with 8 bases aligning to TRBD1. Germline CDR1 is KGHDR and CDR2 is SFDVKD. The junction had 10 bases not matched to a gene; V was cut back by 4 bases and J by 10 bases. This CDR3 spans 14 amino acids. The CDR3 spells CATSDPGQGDGAFF. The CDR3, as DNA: TGTGCCACCAGTGACCCTGGACAGGGCGATGGAGCTTTCTTT.

CDR3 coding DNA: TGCGCCAGCAGGGTCCAACAGGGGCCTAACTATGGCTACACCTTC. It specifies CASRVQQGPNYGYTF. This chain uses TRBV5-1 with TRBJ1-2, with 7 bases fitting TRBD1. Germline CDR1 is SGHRS and CDR2 is YFSETQ. J gave up 0 bases and V 5 bases, and 7 bases lay outside the gene matches. CDR3 length: 15 amino acids.

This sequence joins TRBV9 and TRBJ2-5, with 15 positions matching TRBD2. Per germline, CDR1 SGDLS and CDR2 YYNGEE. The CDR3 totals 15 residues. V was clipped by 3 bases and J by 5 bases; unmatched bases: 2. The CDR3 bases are TGTGCCAGCAGCGAGGGGACTAGCGGGAGGGAGACCCAGTACTTC. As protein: CASSEGTSGRETQYF.

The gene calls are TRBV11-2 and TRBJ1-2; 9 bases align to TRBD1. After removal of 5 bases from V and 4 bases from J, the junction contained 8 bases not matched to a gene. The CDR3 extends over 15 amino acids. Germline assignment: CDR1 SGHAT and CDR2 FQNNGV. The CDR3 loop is CASSAGTGGIYGYTF. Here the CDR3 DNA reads TGTGCCAGCAGCGCCGGTACAGGGGGCATCTATGGCTACACCTTC.

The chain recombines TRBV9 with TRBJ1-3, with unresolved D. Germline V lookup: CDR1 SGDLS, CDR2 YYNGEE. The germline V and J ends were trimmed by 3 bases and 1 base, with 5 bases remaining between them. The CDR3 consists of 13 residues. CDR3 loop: CASSDSSGNTIYF. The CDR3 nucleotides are TGTGCCAGCAGCGACAGTTCTGGAAACACCATATATTTT.

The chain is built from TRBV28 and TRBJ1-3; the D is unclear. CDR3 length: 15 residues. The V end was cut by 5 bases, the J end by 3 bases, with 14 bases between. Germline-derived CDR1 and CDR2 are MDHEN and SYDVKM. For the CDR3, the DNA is TGTGCCAGCAGTCGTCTAGGCGGTAATGGAAACACCATATATTTT. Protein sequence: CASSRLGGNGNTIYF.

CDR3 amino acids: CATQTRSSGNTIYF. The DNA of the CDR3 is TGTGCCACCCAGACGAGGAGCTCTGGAAACACCATATATTTT. The rearrangement links TRBV6-6 to TRBJ1-3; the D is unclear. The CDR3 length is 14 residues. V lost 10 bases and J 0 bases, leaving 13 bases between the germline ends. Germline V gives CDR1 MNHNY, CDR2 SVGAGI (reference sequence).

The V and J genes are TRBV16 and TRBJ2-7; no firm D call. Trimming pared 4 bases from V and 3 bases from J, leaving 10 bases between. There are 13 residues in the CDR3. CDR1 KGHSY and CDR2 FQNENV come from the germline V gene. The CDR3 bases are TGTGCCAGCAGCCCACCCGGTGTCTACGAGCAGTACTTC. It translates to CASSPPGVYEQYF.

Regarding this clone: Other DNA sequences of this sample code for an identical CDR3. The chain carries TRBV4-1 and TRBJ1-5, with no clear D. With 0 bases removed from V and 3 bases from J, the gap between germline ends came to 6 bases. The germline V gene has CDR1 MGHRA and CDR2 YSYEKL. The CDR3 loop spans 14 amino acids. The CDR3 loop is CASSQEQLNQPQHF. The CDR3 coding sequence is TGCGCCAGCAGCCAAGAACAGCTCAATCAGCCCCAGCATTTT.

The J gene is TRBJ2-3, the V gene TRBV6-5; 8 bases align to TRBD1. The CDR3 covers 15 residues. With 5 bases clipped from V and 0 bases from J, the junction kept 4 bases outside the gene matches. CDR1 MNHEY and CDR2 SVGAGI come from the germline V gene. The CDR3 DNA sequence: TGTGCCAGCAGTCCAAGGACAGGGAGCACAGATACGCAGTATTTT. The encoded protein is CASSPRTGSTDTQYF.

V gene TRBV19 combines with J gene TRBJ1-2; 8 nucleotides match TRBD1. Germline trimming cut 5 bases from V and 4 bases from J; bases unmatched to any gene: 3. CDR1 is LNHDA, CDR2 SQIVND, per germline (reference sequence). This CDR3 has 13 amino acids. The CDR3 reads CASSLDRGYGYTF. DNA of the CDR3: TGTGCCAGTAGTCTCGACAGGGGCTATGGCTACACCTTC.

CDR3 amino acids: CATSKGTASTDTQYF. The DNA of the CDR3 is TGTGCCACCAGCAAAGGGACAGCTAGCACAGATACGCAGTATTTT. The gene calls are TRBV15 and TRBJ2-3, with 7 nucleotides matching TRBD1. This CDR3 has 15 residues. From germline, CDR1 is LNHNV and CDR2 YYDKDF (reference sequence). Losses at the gene ends were 4 bases for V and 0 bases for J; bases not matched to a gene: 4.